This T cell receptor (beta chain) came from a study of T and B cells in COVID-19 patients (TCRdb year 2020). About the full investigation: In this study, adaptive immunity was profiled in COVID-19 patients who either had active infection or had recovered, using TRB and IGH repertoire sequencing of peripheral blood. The recovered cohort included 15 to 19 patients who contributed some 21 samples, and most of those patients had mild to moderate COVID-19 that was managed on an outpatient basis. A median age of around 35 years was recorded in the recovered cohort versus roughly 67 years in the active-infection cohort. Critical illness requiring mechanical ventilation or ECMO was present in about 65% of the roughly 20 patients in the active-infection cohort. In the active-infection cohort, about 90% of the roughly 20 patients had comorbidities linked to unfavorable COVID-19 outcome. Over 7.5 million TCR sequences were analysed in a TCR and BCR sequence repository that covered around 40 patients and around 72 time points. Two patients belonged to both the recovered and active cohorts because samples were available from active disease and after recovery. An age-matched reference group of under 45 healthy donors negative for COVID-19 antibodies was used as the comparison for repertoire analyses. As many as 9 follow-up blood samples were collected from each patient, and in some individuals these samples spanned different disease stages. Paper-wide results and their limitations: Few blood samples were available from mildly ill patients while symptoms were present or from severe cases at early time points. Patients with COVID-19 were reported to show strongly skewed TRBV/TRBJ gene usage. TRB repertoires were found to be highly clonal in active COVID-19, whereas diversity and richness at recovery were found to rise above healthy donor levels. The cohort was considered too small to assess HLA contributions to COVID-19 susceptibility or severity. Prospective validation of the reported TCR clusters was stated to be required before clinical use. Specific T cell subsets (CD4+/Treg/CD8+) and sorted SARS-CoV-2-responsive or tetramer+ T cells had not yet been sequenced, and the corresponding sequencing experiments were ongoing. A total of fewer than 3,000 TCR clusters were exclusive to the recovered cohort, and 31 of those clusters were low-pGen clusters.

Genomic DNA extracted from blood, in amounts of roughly 240-550 ng, served as the starting material for amplifying TRB repertoires. The sample was run on an Illumina MiSeq. Multiplex PCR with BIOMED2 TRB-A/B primer pools was used to amplify TRB rearrangements. Illumina-compatible adapters and 7-nucleotide sample barcodes were attached to the amplicons in two consecutive PCRs. Phusion HS II polymerase was used for all library PCRs. The amplicons were purified from gel with the NucleoSpin Gel and PCR Clean-up kit, measured on Qubit, and combined at 4 nM. Before Illumina next-generation sequencing, the quality of the amplicon pool was assessed on an Agilent 2100 Bioanalyzer. Regarding the original processing steps: Annotation of TRB rearrangements was done in MiXCR 3.0.8 with the default MiXCR reference library. Non-productive reads and sequences with fewer than 2 reads were excluded, and each unique CDR3 nucleotide sequence counted as one clone. Clonality, diversity, richness and V-J gene usage were calculated in R 3.5.1. TCR clustering by CDR3 similarity used GLIPH2, with generation probabilities calculated by OLGA. GLIPH2 clusters were kept only when the clusters contained at least four unique TCR clonotypes present in at least three individuals. TCRdb trimmed public reads at Q25 via fastp, called clones via MiXCR and kept in-frame beta chains. CDR3 protein sequences are deduplicated, and each keeps its most common genes and DNA. The V and J calls shown here were made by TCRdb, not taken from the authors' results. The sample has some 8,000 distinct CDR3 sequences on record, over 35% of them singletons. The ten biggest clones cover more than 2.5% of the sample.

This clonotype is deemed medium-sized (0.01 to 0.1%). Its cognate antigen has yet to be identified. No much larger clone exists at a distance of one base, and base qualities are not known. Material: blood. This receptor was identified in a human donor who had recovered from COVID-19.

The CDR3 here reads CASSKPGSGDTQYF. The nucleotides read TGTGCCAGTAGTAAGCCGGGGTCGGGAGATACGCAGTATTTT. The rearrangement combines TRBV19 with TRBJ2-3; 5 matching bases give a weak D call of TRBD2. The CDR3, from cysteine to phenylalanine, totals 14 residues. Left in the record is the CDR3 DNA by itself, 42 bases read in frame from the first base. The germline V gene (reference sequence) provides CDR1 LNHDA and CDR2 SQIVND. V was cut back by 4 bases and J by 5 bases, leaving a gap of 13 bases between them.